These T cell receptor beta chains were read from a single sample in a study of early T cells in non-severe SARS-CoV-2 infection. Each CDR3 protein gets one entry after TCRdb re-called the 5' RACE reads with MiXCR. The table records 70,000 to 75,000 distinct CDR3 sequences, about 12% of them present only once. The sequencing sample was made of whole blood. These receptors all come from an adult who was a healthcare worker with PCR-confirmed SARS-CoV-2 infection or an uninfected control (not recorded which). The CDR3 runs from the conserved cysteine through the conserved F or W. Each record gives: clone size, V gene, CDR3 length, J gene, D gene, CDR3 protein, CDR3 DNA. D genes are given only for firm matches. Not all rows give a size; the values are once, few, many and, for expanded clones, a class.

many	TRBV19	13	TRBJ1-2	TRBD1	CASSSDRGYGYTF	TGTGCCAGTAGTTCCGACAGGGGATATGGCTACACCTTC
few	TRBV19	15	TRBJ2-2	TRBD2	CASSVLAGTTGELFF	TGTGCCAGTAGTGTACTAGCGGGGACCACCGGGGAGCTGTTTTTT
NA	TRBV19	20	TRBJ2-1	TRBD2	CASSAPEGSGRWAGDNEQFF	TGTGCCAGTAGTGCCCCGGAGGGTAGCGGGAGGTGGGCCGGGGACAATGAACAGTTCTTC
NA	TRBV7-2	13	TRBJ2-7	TRBD2	CASSWDYYYEQYF	TGTGCCAGCAGCTGGGACTACTATTACGAGCAGTACTTC
NA	TRBV5-4	14	TRBJ2-7	NA	CASSPASGSYEQYF	TGTGCCAGCAGTCCCGCGAGTGGATCCTACGAGCAGTACTTC
NA	TRBV20-1	14	TRBJ2-2	NA	CSARDWDRAGELFF	TGCAGTGCTAGAGATTGGGACCGGGCCGGGGAGCTGTTTTTT
many	TRBV29-1	16	TRBJ2-7	TRBD1	CSVERYGQGTFYEQYF	TGCAGCGTTGAAAGATATGGACAGGGAACATTTTACGAGCAGTACTTC
many	TRBV29-1	13	TRBJ1-3	NA	CSVIMGTGNTIYF	TGCAGCGTTATAATGGGGACTGGAAACACCATATATTTT
many	TRBV6-1	15	TRBJ2-3	NA	CAHRSSGASTDTQYF	TGTGCCCATAGGTCTTCAGGGGCTAGCACAGATACGCAGTATTTT
NA	TRBV6-1	12	TRBJ2-7	NA	CASSVQIYEQYF	TGTGCCAGCAGTGTACAGATCTACGAGCAGTACTTC
many	TRBV24-1	17	TRBJ1-2	TRBD1	CATSDPTTGTGNYGYTF	TGTGCCACCAGTGACCCTACGACAGGGACAGGGAACTATGGCTACACCTTC
few	TRBV11-2	15	TRBJ2-1	NA	CASSPWSPQGNEQFF	TGTGCCAGCAGCCCGTGGTCGCCCCAAGGCAATGAGCAGTTCTTC
NA	TRBV24-1	16	TRBJ2-1	TRBD2	CATSDFTSGVNNEQFF	TGTGCCACCAGTGATTTTACTAGCGGGGTTAACAATGAGCAGTTCTTC
few	TRBV29-1	13	TRBJ2-3	TRBD2	CSVRSREVDTQYF	TGCAGCGTACGTAGCCGGGAGGTTGATACGCAGTATTTT
many	TRBV29-1	15	TRBJ2-2	TRBD2	CSVAFLAGDTGELFF	TGCAGCGTTGCATTTCTAGCGGGAGACACCGGGGAGCTGTTTTTT
NA	TRBV7-8	15	TRBJ2-1	TRBD2	CASSPRLAGGHEQFF	TGTGCCAGCAGCCCTCGACTAGCGGGAGGACATGAGCAGTTCTTC
NA	TRBV29-1	12	TRBJ2-3	TRBD2	CSETSGTDTQYF	TGCAGCGAAACTAGCGGCACAGATACGCAGTATTTT
many	TRBV20-1	14	TRBJ2-2	TRBD2	CSAVAGLNTGELFF	TGCAGTGCAGTAGCGGGCCTTAACACCGGGGAGCTGTTTTTT
NA	TRBV5-1	13	TRBJ2-3	NA	CASSYDKTDTQYF	TGCGCCAGCAGCTATGACAAGACAGATACGCAGTATTTT
few	TRBV6-5	15	TRBJ2-7	NA	CASSYSKGTTNEQYF	TGTGCCAGCAGTTACTCGAAGGGGACCACCAACGAGCAGTACTTC
many	TRBV9	15	TRBJ2-7	TRBD2	CASSVLAGGPYEQYF	TGTGCCAGCAGCGTACTAGCGGGAGGTCCCTACGAGCAGTACTTC
once	TRBV29-1	13	TRBJ1-1	NA	CSVLSTMNTEAFF	TGCAGCGTGTTAAGTACCATGAACACTGAAGCTTTCTTT